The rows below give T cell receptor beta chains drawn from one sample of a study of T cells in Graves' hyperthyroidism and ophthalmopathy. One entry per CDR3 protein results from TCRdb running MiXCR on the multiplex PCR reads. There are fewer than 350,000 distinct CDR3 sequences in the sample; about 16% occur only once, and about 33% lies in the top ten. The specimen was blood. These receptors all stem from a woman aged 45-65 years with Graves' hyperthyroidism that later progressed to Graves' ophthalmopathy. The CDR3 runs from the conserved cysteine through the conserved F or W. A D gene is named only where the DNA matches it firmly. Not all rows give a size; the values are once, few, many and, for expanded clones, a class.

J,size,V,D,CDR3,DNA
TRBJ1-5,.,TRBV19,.,CASSQPPSPQHF,TGTGCCAGTAGCCAGCCCCCTTCGCCCCAGCATTTT
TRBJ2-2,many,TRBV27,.,CASRPVGGEELFF,TGTGCCAGCCGACCCGTGGGCGGTGAGGAGCTGTTTTTT
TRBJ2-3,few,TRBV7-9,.,CASSLEGATDTQYF,TGTGCCAGCAGCTTAGAGGGTGCCACAGATACGCAGTATTTT
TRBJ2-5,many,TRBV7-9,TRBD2,CASSSPAGGLLQETQYF,TGTGCCAGCAGCTCCCCAGCGGGAGGATTACTACAAGAGACCCAGTACTTC
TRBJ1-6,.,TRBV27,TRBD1,CASSSYEDRRVSPLHF,TGTGCCAGCAGTTCGTATGAGGACAGGCGGGTCTCACCCCTCCACTTT
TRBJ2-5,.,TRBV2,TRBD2,CASQTSGRASETQYF,TGTGCCAGCCAGACTAGCGGGAGGGCCTCAGAGACCCAGTACTTC
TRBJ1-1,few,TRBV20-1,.,CSARDRGVWRAFF,TGCAGTGCTAGAGATCGGGGGGTATGGCGGGCTTTCTTT
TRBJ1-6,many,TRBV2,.,CASSPNNGHLHF,TGTGCCAGCAGTCCTAATAATGGGCACCTCCACTTT
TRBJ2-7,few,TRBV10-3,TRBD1,CAIRAGGTGRGYEQYF,TGTGCCATCAGAGCAGGGGGGACAGGGAGAGGTTACGAGCAGTACTTC
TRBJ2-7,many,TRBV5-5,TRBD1,CASSLTGGTFYEQYF,TGTGCCAGCAGCTTGACAGGGGGAACGTTCTACGAGCAGTACTTC
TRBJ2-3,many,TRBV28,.,CASMRSGPGTDTQYF,TGTGCCAGCATGAGGAGCGGGCCCGGGACAGATACGCAGTATTTT
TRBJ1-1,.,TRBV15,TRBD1,CATSPDRGLNTEAFF,TGTGCCACCAGCCCTGACAGGGGACTGAACACTGAAGCTTTCTTT
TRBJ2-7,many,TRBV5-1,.,CASSEGDLGYEQYF,TGCGCCAGCAGCGAAGGGGACCTTGGCTACGAGCAGTACTTC
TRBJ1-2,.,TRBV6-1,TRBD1,CASSDRQGTLNWGYTF,TGTGCCAGCAGTGACCGACAGGGGACGTTAAACTGGGGCTACACCTTC
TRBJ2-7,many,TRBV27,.,CASSWTTVSSYEQYF,TGTGCCAGCAGTTGGACGACAGTGAGCTCCTACGAGCAGTACTTC
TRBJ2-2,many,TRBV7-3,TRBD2,CASSKTSANTGELFF,TGTGCCAGCAGCAAGACTAGCGCGAACACCGGGGAGCTGTTTTTT
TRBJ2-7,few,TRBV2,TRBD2,CARAGLAGTYEQYF,TGTGCCAGGGCCGGACTAGCGGGGACCTACGAGCAGTACTTC
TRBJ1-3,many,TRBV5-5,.,CASSLSGNTIYF,TGTGCCAGCAGCTTATCGGGAAACACCATATATTTT
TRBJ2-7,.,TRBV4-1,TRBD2,CASSQLLGLAGPYEQYF,TGCGCCAGCAGCCAACTTTTGGGACTAGCGGGACCCTACGAGCAGTACTTC
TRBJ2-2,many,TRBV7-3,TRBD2,CASSLTSGRAGTGELFF,TGTGCCAGCAGCTTAACTAGCGGGAGGGCAGGCACCGGGGAGCTGTTTTTT
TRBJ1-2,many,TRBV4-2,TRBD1,CASSHDDRVDGYTF,TGTGCCAGCAGCCATGATGACAGGGTGGATGGCTACACCTTC
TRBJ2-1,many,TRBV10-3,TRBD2,CAISTSGRADEQFF,TGTGCCATCAGCACTAGCGGGAGGGCCGACGAGCAGTTCTTC
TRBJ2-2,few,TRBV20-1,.,CSARRDEGLTGELFF,TGCAGTGCCAGACGGGACGAAGGCCTGACCGGGGAGCTGTTTTTT
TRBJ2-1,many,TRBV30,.,CAWNRQRWGEQFF,TGTGCCTGGAACCGGCAGCGTTGGGGTGAGCAGTTCTTC
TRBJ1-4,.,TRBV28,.,CASSILGEREKLFF,TGTGCCAGCAGTATTTTAGGGGAACGGGAAAAACTGTTTTTT
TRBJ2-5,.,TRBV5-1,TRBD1,CASSLGTGDGETQYF,TGCGCCAGCAGCCTCGGGACAGGGGATGGAGAGACCCAGTACTTC
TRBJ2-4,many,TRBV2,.,CASREGGNIQYF,TGTGCCAGCAGGGAAGGTGGGAACATTCAGTACTTC
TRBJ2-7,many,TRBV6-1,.,CASSLLDGYEQYF,TGTGCCAGCAGTCTCCTGGACGGCTACGAGCAGTACTTC
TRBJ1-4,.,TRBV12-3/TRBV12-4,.,CASSWRGGSFEKLFF,TGTGCCAGCAGCTGGAGGGGGGGAAGTTTTGAAAAACTGTTTTTT
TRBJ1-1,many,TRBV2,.,CASSLQAQGTEAFF,TGTGCCAGCAGTCTCCAGGCACAGGGAACTGAAGCTTTCTTT
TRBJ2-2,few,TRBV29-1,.,CSGDIDTGELFF,TGCAGCGGGGACATCGACACCGGGGAGCTGTTTTTT
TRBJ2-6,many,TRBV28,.,CASSLTGSGANVLTF,TGTGCCAGCAGCCTTACAGGGTCTGGGGCCAACGTCCTGACTTTC
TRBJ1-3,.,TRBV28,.,CASSPYGSGNTIYF,TGTGCCAGCAGTCCTTATGGCTCTGGAAACACCATATATTTT
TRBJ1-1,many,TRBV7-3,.,CASSAQGGGTEAFF,TGTGCCAGCAGCGCCCAGGGTGGCGGGACTGAAGCTTTCTTT
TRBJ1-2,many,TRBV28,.,CASSRGFKGGYTF,TGTGCCAGCAGCCGCGGATTTAAGGGTGGCTACACCTTC
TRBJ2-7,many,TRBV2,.,CASSVSSGKNEQYF,TGTGCCAGCAGTGTGAGTTCAGGGAAAAACGAGCAGTACTTC
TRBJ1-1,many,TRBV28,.,CASSFWGQVNTEAFF,TGTGCCAGCAGTTTCTGGGGGCAGGTAAACACTGAAGCTTTCTTT
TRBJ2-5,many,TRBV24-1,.,CATSDFGAGRGETQYF,TGTGCCACCAGTGATTTTGGGGCGGGAAGGGGAGAGACCCAGTACTTC
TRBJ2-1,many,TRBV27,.,CASSLSPGAPYNEQFF,TGTGCCAGCAGTTTAAGCCCGGGAGCCCCCTACAATGAGCAGTTCTTC
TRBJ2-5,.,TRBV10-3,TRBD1,CATRQGGTLGTQYF,TGTGCCACCAGACAGGGGGGAACGTTAGGGACCCAGTACTTC